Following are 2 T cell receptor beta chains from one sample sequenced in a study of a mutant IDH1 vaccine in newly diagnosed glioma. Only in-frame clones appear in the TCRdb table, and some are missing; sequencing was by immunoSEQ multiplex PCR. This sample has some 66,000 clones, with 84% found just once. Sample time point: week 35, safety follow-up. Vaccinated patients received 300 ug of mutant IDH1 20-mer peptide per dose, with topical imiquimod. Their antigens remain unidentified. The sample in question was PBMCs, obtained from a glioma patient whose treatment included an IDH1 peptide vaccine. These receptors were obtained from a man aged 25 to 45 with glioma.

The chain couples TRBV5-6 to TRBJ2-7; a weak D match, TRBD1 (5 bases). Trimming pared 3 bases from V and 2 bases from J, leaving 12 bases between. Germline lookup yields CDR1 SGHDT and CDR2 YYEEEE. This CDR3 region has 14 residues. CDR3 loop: CASSSAGSTYEQYF. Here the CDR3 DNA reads TGTGCCAGCAGCTCAGCAGGGTCAACCTACGAGCAGTACTTC.

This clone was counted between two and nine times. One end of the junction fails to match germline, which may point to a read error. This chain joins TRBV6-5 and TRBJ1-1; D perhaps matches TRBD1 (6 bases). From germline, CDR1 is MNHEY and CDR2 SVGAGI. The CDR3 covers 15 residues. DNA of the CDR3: TGTGCCAGCAGGCCTGTCAACAGGGCGAACTCTGAAGCTTTCTTT. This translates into CASRPVNRANSEAFF.